This entry concerns a single TCR beta chain. This clone was observed a handful of times. What antigen it recognizes has not been identified. One base away there is no much larger clone; base qualities are not given. The first patient joined ICON in the first half of 2016, and enrollment wrapped up when the last patient was enrolled in September 2018. In a subcohort of approximately 76 patients, fresh tumor and matched uninvolved tissue were collected for in-depth immune analyses, with TCR sequencing among those analyses. TCR sequencing was performed on DNA isolated from bulk tissue, without cell sorting. The immunoSEQ assay used for TCR sequencing gave the T-cell fraction in both tumor and uninvolved lung tissue. For the original study's pipeline: In the survival analysis, patients were divided into a high T-cell fraction group (upper tertile) and a low T-cell fraction group (lower two tertiles), and the two groups were compared using a log-rank test. A signed-rank test was used to test differences in T-cell fraction between paired tumor and uninvolved lung samples. Imported from immuneACCESS, the table was reduced by TCRdb to in-frame sequences with V and J called. These copies leave out some clones; in studies compared against another copy, an unresolved V gene accounts for under half, and the cause of the remainder is not known. The DNA gave D and trimming, while V, J and clone size come from that table. This sample holds 13,000 or so clones; about 66% were observed only once. Clones ranked in the top ten supply 7% to 8.5% of the sample.

This record belongs to a study of tumor-infiltrating lymphocytes in localized non-small cell lung cancer (dated by TCRdb to about 2021). For the wider study: The cohort covered several histologies, both smokers and never-smokers, and patients whose samples were collected after neoadjuvant chemotherapy. From each patient came resected tumor tissue plus uninvolved lung tissue from that same patient, and the uninvolved lung tissue was described as non-adjacent to the tumor. The overall ICON cohort comprised 150 or so surgical patients with localized non-small cell lung cancer whose tumors were resected. Flow cytometry, multiplex immunofluorescence, RNA-seq, exome sequencing and proteomics were applied to the same patients as TCR sequencing, which was one of several integrated assays. A total of 50 or so patients were included in the paired tumor versus uninvolved lung comparison of immunoSEQ T-cell fraction.

The study at large found these results: TCRbeta sequencing supported higher T cell infiltration in tumors than in uninvolved lung tissue, consistent with immunofluorescence CD3 counts. TCR-derived T-cell fraction did not differ between the flow cytometry-defined immunotypes IM1 (good prognosis) and IM2 (poor prognosis). Because different assays used different pieces of the same tissue, intratumor heterogeneity could not be separated from technical variation. Assay coverage differed among patients according to how much tissue was available, so only a subset of the cohort had TCR sequencing. Recurrence-free survival showed no association with tumor T-cell fraction from TCR sequencing (p = 0.61).

Including the terminal cysteine and phenylalanine, the CDR3 comprises 13 residues. Just the 39-base CDR3 DNA is kept, in frame starting at base 1. The germline V gene (reference sequence) specifies LNHDA as CDR1 and SQIVND as CDR2. The junction shows trimming of 5 bases on V and 5 bases on J, plus 11 bases between the germline ends. The receptor comes from a human donor with non-small cell lung cancer. Recombination joined TRBV19 with TRBJ2-3; the D call could be TRBD1 or TRBD2, with each sharing 6 bases. The sequencing sample was made of lung tumor tissue. The DNA sequence is given as TGTGCCAGTAGTCGGAGGGGGGTAGATACGCAGTATTTT. The translation is CASSRRGVDTQYF.